These T cell receptor beta chains were read from a single sample in a study of preoperative IRX-2 immunotherapy in early breast cancer. Sequencing used immunoSEQ multiplex PCR; TCRdb keeps in-frame clones, though not all of them. The repertoire has 20,000 to 25,000 clones, about 95% of them found once; the top ten carry 16%. This material consisted of tumor tissue, taken after IRX-2 immunotherapy. These receptors originate from a human donor with breast cancer. CDR3s include the opening cysteine and the closing phenylalanine or tryptophan. D genes are given only for firm matches. Clone size appears in some rows only: once, few, many, or a class for an expanded clone.

V gene: TRBV27; J gene: TRBJ2-1; D gene: NA; clone size: NA; CDR3 protein: CASSFTRGLNEQFF; CDR3 DNA: TGTGCCAGCAGTTTTACTAGGGGACTTAATGAGCAGTTCTTC
V gene: TRBV9; J gene: TRBJ2-1; D gene: TRBD2; clone size: NA; CDR3 protein: CASGLAGYEQFF; CDR3 DNA: TGTGCCAGCGGACTAGCGGGGTATGAGCAGTTCTTC
V gene: TRBV7-7; J gene: TRBJ2-5; D gene: NA; clone size: NA; CDR3 protein: CASSLAYVGNQETQYF; CDR3 DNA: TGTGCTAGCAGCTTAGCGTATGTGGGAAACCAAGAGACCCAGTACTTC
V gene: TRBV4-2; J gene: TRBJ2-3; D gene: NA; clone size: NA; CDR3 protein: CASSRSPVSPDTQYF; CDR3 DNA: TGTGCCAGCAGCCGAAGCCCGGTCTCTCCAGATACGCAGTATTTT
V gene: TRBV19; J gene: TRBJ2-5; D gene: NA; clone size: NA; CDR3 protein: CASNNRFGTETQYF; CDR3 DNA: TGTGCCAGTAATAACAGGTTCGGCACGGAGACCCAGTACTTC
V gene: TRBV5-1; J gene: TRBJ1-4; D gene: NA; clone size: once; CDR3 protein: CATTVYPGTRDSEKLFF; CDR3 DNA: TGCGCCACCACAGTGTATCCCGGGACAAGGGATTCTGAAAAACTGTTTTTT
V gene: TRBV5-1; J gene: TRBJ2-7; D gene: TRBD1; clone size: NA; CDR3 protein: CASSLDDRDYEQYF; CDR3 DNA: TGCGCCAGCAGCTTGGATGACAGGGACTACGAGCAGTACTTC
V gene: TRBV7-9; J gene: TRBJ2-7; D gene: TRBD1; clone size: few; CDR3 protein: CASSLMGTGQHEQYF; CDR3 DNA: TGTGCCAGCAGCTTAATGGGGACAGGGCAACACGAGCAGTACTTC
V gene: TRBV4-2; J gene: TRBJ2-7; D gene: TRBD2; clone size: few; CDR3 protein: CASSQLAGEYEQYF; CDR3 DNA: TGTGCCAGCAGCCAACTAGCGGGAGAATACGAGCAGTACTTC
V gene: TRBV19; J gene: TRBJ1-5; D gene: NA; clone size: NA; CDR3 protein: CASRGSLNQPQHF; CDR3 DNA: TGTGCCAGTAGAGGCAGCTTAAATCAGCCCCAGCATTTT
V gene: TRBV30; J gene: TRBJ2-7; D gene: TRBD1; clone size: NA; CDR3 protein: CAWTYPLTGGPGEQYF; CDR3 DNA: TGTGCCTGGACCTATCCACTGACAGGGGGTCCGGGGGAGCAGTACTTC
V gene: TRBV30; J gene: TRBJ2-1; D gene: NA; clone size: NA; CDR3 protein: CAWTKAGHRYNEQFF; CDR3 DNA: TGTGCCTGGACTAAGGCGGGCCATCGGTACAATGAGCAGTTCTTC
V gene: TRBV28; J gene: TRBJ2-7; D gene: NA; clone size: once; CDR3 protein: CASRPGPTYEQYF; CDR3 DNA: TGTGCCAGCAGACCAGGCCCTACCTACGAGCAGTACTTC
V gene: TRBV12-5; J gene: TRBJ2-5; D gene: NA; clone size: NA; CDR3 protein: CASGPLVETQYF; CDR3 DNA: TGTGCTAGTGGTCCTTTAGTGGAGACCCAGTACTTC
V gene: TRBV30; J gene: TRBJ2-7; D gene: TRBD1; clone size: NA; CDR3 protein: CAWSVRTGGFSSYEQYF; CDR3 DNA: TGTGCCTGGAGTGTACGGACAGGGGGCTTCAGCTCCTACGAGCAGTACTTC
V gene: TRBV27; J gene: TRBJ2-7; D gene: TRBD2; clone size: NA; CDR3 protein: CASSFLGLGSYEQYF; CDR3 DNA: TGTGCCAGCAGTTTCCTGGGACTAGGGTCCTACGAGCAGTACTTC
V gene: TRBV5-6; J gene: TRBJ2-6; D gene: TRBD1; clone size: NA; CDR3 protein: CASSTPGQGAPGANVLTF; CDR3 DNA: TGTGCCAGCAGCACGCCGGGACAGGGGGCGCCCGGGGCCAACGTCCTGACTTTC
V gene: TRBV6-5; J gene: TRBJ1-5; D gene: NA; clone size: NA; CDR3 protein: CASSYGGVQPQHF; CDR3 DNA: TGTGCCAGCAGTTATGGGGGAGTTCAGCCCCAGCATTTT
V gene: TRBV19; J gene: TRBJ2-2; D gene: NA; clone size: once; CDR3 protein: CASSITSGNTGELFF; CDR3 DNA: TGTGCCAGTAGTATTACCTCAGGGAACACCGGGGAGCTGTTTTTT
V gene: TRBV5-1; J gene: TRBJ2-1; D gene: TRBD1; clone size: NA; CDR3 protein: CASRDREYNEQFF; CDR3 DNA: TGCGCCAGCAGGGACAGGGAATACAATGAGCAGTTCTTC
V gene: TRBV6-1; J gene: TRBJ1-2; D gene: NA; clone size: few; CDR3 protein: CASSATEIYGYTF; CDR3 DNA: TGTGCCAGCAGTGCGACAGAGATCTATGGCTACACCTTC
V gene: TRBV4-1; J gene: TRBJ2-2; D gene: NA; clone size: NA; CDR3 protein: CASSQAPGGPRTGELFF; CDR3 DNA: TGCGCCAGCAGCCAAGCACCAGGGGGGCCGCGTACCGGGGAGCTGTTTTTT